This T cell receptor (beta chain) came from a study of cytomegalovirus exposure and HLA in healthy donors. Comments on this clone: Its antigen is undetermined.

Overall study findings and caveats: No immune exposure information besides CMV serostatus was available. Upon later analysis, HLA-associated TCR beta chains proved more clonally expanded than other, equally common chains. Segments of the TCR beta V type were, in most cases, productive about 87% or about 30% of the time in an earlier analysis.

The PCR used 60 Vbeta and 13 Jbeta primers. Produced via immunoSEQ multiplex PCR; TCRdb's table is partial and in-frame only. The sample has 160,000 or so clones, 79% seen once. The V and J ends lost 5 bases and 6 bases respectively, with 16 bases between them. CDR1 is MNHEY and CDR2 is SVGAGI in the germline V gene. The CDR3 runs 14 residues. V is TRBV6-5 and J is TRBJ1-1, with D possibly being TRBD1 (6 bases). Sequencing was carried out using PBMCs. The source of this sequence is a man aged 35 to 55 in good health and CMV-seronegative. In DNA form, the CDR3 reads TGTGCCAGCAGTATGACAGGCAGGTCGGCTGAAGCTTTCTTT. Its protein is CASSMTGRSAEAFF.